Below, 30 T cell receptor beta chains from the same sample are listed, as sequenced in a study of cytomegalovirus exposure and HLA in healthy donors. The study ran its PCR with 60 Vbeta and 13 Jbeta primers. Assay: immunoSEQ multiplex PCR; the TCRdb copy retains only in-frame clones and omits some. Here the sample spans some 180,000 clones, almost 75% being singletons. The specimen was PBMCs. Source of these receptors: a woman aged 18-30 years in good health and CMV-seropositive.

The rearrangement links TRBV6-1 to TRBJ2-1; TRBD2 agrees at 14 bases. The junction had 5 bases not matched to a gene; V was cut back by 5 bases and J by 8 bases. Germline CDR1 reads MNHNS; CDR2 reads SASEGT. The CDR3 sequence is 15 residues long. CDR3 bases: TGTGCCAGCAGTCGGACTAGCGGGGGGCCCGATGAGCAGTTCTTC. This codes for CASSRTSGGPDEQFF.

The chain recombines TRBV30 with TRBJ2-7; D is perhaps TRBD1 (5 bases). V lost 4 bases and J lost 5, with 15 bases in between. This CDR3 spans 13 amino acids. CDR1 GTSNPN and CDR2 SVGIG come from the germline V gene (reference sequence). CDR3 sequence (DNA): TGTGCCTGGACCTGGGGTGCAGGGAACGAGCAGTACTTC. It codes for CAWTWGAGNEQYF.

V is TRBV5-4 and J is TRBJ1-6; D gene uncertain. This CDR3 region has 16 residues. CDR1 is SGHNT and CDR2 is YYREEE in the germline V gene (reference sequence). Trimming shortened V by 0 bases and J by 0 bases, and 7 bases separated the two germline ends. DNA of the CDR3: TGTGCCAGCAGCTTGGCCTCAGTCTCCTATAATTCACCCCTCCACTTT. Residues: CASSLASVSYNSPLHF.

This chain joins TRBV30 and TRBJ2-4; TRBD2 agrees at 15 bases. V lost 2 bases and J lost 5; bases outside the gene matches: 4. The germline gives CDR1 GTSNPN, CDR2 SVGIG (reference sequence). This CDR3 spans 16 amino acids. As DNA, the CDR3 is TGTGCCTGGAGTTCATGGACTAGCGGGGGGGAAAACATTCAGTACTTC. Amino acids: CAWSSWTSGGENIQYF.

The chain carries TRBV7-8 and TRBJ2-7; no reliable D call. The CDR3 sequence is 13 residues long. Deletions cut 3 bases from V and 4 bases from J, with 10 bases between. Germline lookup yields CDR1 SGHVS and CDR2 FQNEAQ. The CDR3 sequence is CASSFSRLYEQYF. CDR3 DNA: TGTGCCAGCAGCTTCTCCCGTCTGTACGAGCAGTACTTC.

The chain joins TRBV6-6 to TRBJ2-5; maybe TRBD1 (5 bases). The CDR3 covers 14 residues. Looked up from germline, CDR1 is MNHNY and CDR2 is SVGAGI (reference sequence). Trimming left V 5 bases short and J 5 bases short, with 15 bases between. CDR3 bases: TGTGCCAGCAGTCAGGGTATGGGTACGGAGACCCAGTACTTC. This sequence encodes CASSQGMGTETQYF.

This chain links TRBV21-1 with TRBJ2-2; the table names TRBD2, a call not compared with the DNA. TRBV21-1 is assigned pseudogene status. The CDR3 extends over 19 amino acids. This CDR3 is CASSKALIPAGVFTGELFF. The CDR3, as DNA: TGTGCCAGCAGCAAAGCGCTTATTCCAGCGGGGGTTTTCACCGGGGAGCTGTTTTTT.

The V gene is TRBV4-3, the J gene TRBJ2-7, with a weak D call TRBD1 (8 bases). The germline gives CDR1 LGHNA, CDR2 YSLEER. V lost 0 bases to trimming and J lost 5 bases, with 14 bases between them. CDR3 length equals 15 residues. The CDR3 sequence is CASSQDWTGRDEQYF. Here the CDR3 DNA reads TGCGCCAGCAGCCAAGATTGGACAGGGAGGGACGAGCAGTACTTC.

The V call is TRBV7-8, the J call TRBJ2-5, with a weak D call TRBD2 (6 bases). Germline CDR1 SGHVS, CDR2 FQNEAQ. Deletions cut 7 bases from V and 5 bases from J, with 14 bases between. This CDR3 is built from 13 residues. The CDR3 loop is CASTGGNRETQYF. CDR3 sequence (DNA): TGTGCCAGCACTGGAGGGAATAGGGAGACCCAGTACTTC.

About this clone: Given the absence of the conserved phenylalanine or tryptophan at the CDR3 end, a read error is likely. The genes are TRBV7-2 and TRBJ1-1; D is perhaps TRBD1 (5 bases). The CDR3 sequence is 15 residues long. Germline V gene lookup returns CDR1 SGHTA and CDR2 FQGNSA. The V end was cut by 5 bases, the J end by 1 base, with 14 bases between. Here the CDR3 DNA reads TGTGCCAGCAGCCCCCTCGAGGGGAGGAACACTGAAGCTTTCATT. Translation gives CASSPLEGRNTEAFI.

The chain carries TRBV7-9 and TRBJ2-7; tentatively, D is TRBD1 (5 bases). Between the trimmed V and J ends, which lost 3 bases and 7 bases, there was a span of 19 bases. The CDR3 is 15 amino acids. The V gene's germline CDR1 is SEHNR and CDR2 FQNEAQ (reference sequence). CDR3 in amino acids: CASSLDAAGHKEQYF. The CDR3 nucleotides read TGTGCCAGCAGCTTGGATGCCGCCGGACATAAGGAGCAGTACTTC.

The rearrangement joins TRBV7-2 to TRBJ2-5, with a possible D match to TRBD1 (5 bases). The V gene's germline CDR1 is SGHTA and CDR2 FQGNSA. The CDR3 consists of 13 residues. V was pared by 1 base and J by 4 bases, with 7 bases between. The CDR3 spells CASSLVQGETQYF. The CDR3 region has the DNA TGTGCCAGCAGCTTAGTCCAGGGAGAGACCCAGTACTTC.

This rearrangement joins TRBV4-1 to TRBJ1-2; 9 nucleotides line up with TRBD1. CDR1 MGHRA and CDR2 YSYEKL come from the germline V gene. The CDR3 length is 15 residues. Unmatched junction bases numbered 5, after V lost 3 bases and J lost 3 bases. The CDR3 spells CASSHPTGGDYGYTF. The DNA for the CDR3 is TGCGCCAGCAGCCACCCGACAGGGGGTGACTATGGCTACACCTTC.

The J gene is TRBJ2-2, the V gene TRBV15; TRBD1 matches at 7 bases. The CDR3 is 15 residues long. The ends lost 1 base at V and 5 bases at J; junction bases unmatched: 4. Germline CDR1 is LNHNV and CDR2 is YYDKDF (reference sequence). CDR3 sequence reads: CATSRGQGGTGELFF. The CDR3 DNA is TGTGCCACCAGCAGAGGACAGGGTGGAACCGGGGAGCTGTTTTTT.

The chain joins TRBV15 to TRBJ2-5, with TRBD2 matching 16 bases. Germline values: CDR1 LNHNV, CDR2 YYDKDF (reference sequence). The CDR3 extends over 15 amino acids. Trimming took 8 bases from V and 5 from J; bases not matched to a gene: 5. The CDR3 DNA reads TGTGCCACCGGGACTAGCGGGGGGGCTGGGGAGACCCAGTACTTC. This gives the protein CATGTSGGAGETQYF.

This clone was counted only a few times. This chain connects TRBV30 to TRBJ1-1; D is possibly TRBD1 (6 bases). V was pared by 1 base and J by 10 bases, with 16 bases between. The germline CDR1 and CDR2 sequences are GTSNPN and SVGIG (reference sequence). The CDR3 consists of 13 residues. The CDR3 is CAWSDRTDQGAFF. Here the CDR3 DNA reads TGTGCCTGGAGTGATAGGACAGACCAGGGAGCTTTCTTT.

This clone was seen a few times. This chain links TRBV6-6 with TRBJ1-5, with a tentative D call TRBD1 (5 bases). This CDR3 has 13 amino acids. Germline V gene data show CDR1 as MNHNY and CDR2 as SVGAGI (reference sequence). V was clipped by 8 bases and J by 1 base, with 9 bases between them. The CDR3 sequence: CASQAGSNQPQHF. In nucleotides, the CDR3 is TGTGCCAGCCAGGCAGGGAGCAATCAGCCCCAGCATTTT.

V and J are TRBV19 and TRBJ2-7, with 7 nucleotides matching TRBD1. J gave up 4 bases and V 8 bases, and 5 bases lay outside the gene matches. In germline, CDR1 is LNHDA, CDR2 SQIVND (reference sequence). This CDR3 is built from 12 residues. The CDR3 is CASARGRYEQYF. CDR3 in DNA: TGTGCCAGTGCGAGGGGGCGATACGAGCAGTACTTC.

The V gene is TRBV28, the J gene TRBJ2-1, with 7 positions matching TRBD1. The CDR3 extends over 15 amino acids. The V and J ends lost 3 bases and 4 bases, in that order; junction bases with no gene match: 6. CDR1 is MDHEN and CDR2 is SYDVKM in the germline V gene. CDR3 amino acids: CASSLPGQKYNEQFF. Written as DNA, the CDR3 is TGTGCCAGCAGTTTGCCGGGACAGAAATACAATGAGCAGTTCTTC.

This clone came up a few times. The genes are TRBV27 and TRBJ1-1; tentatively, D is TRBD1 (5 bases). The CDR3 runs 17 residues. The V end was cut by 3 bases, the J end by 6 bases, with 23 bases between. From germline, CDR1 is MNHEY and CDR2 SMNVEV (reference sequence). CDR3 protein: CASSFSILGRGKAEAFF. For the CDR3, the DNA is TGTGCCAGCAGTTTCTCCATCCTCGGCCGGGGGAAGGCTGAAGCTTTCTTT.

This clone was seen a single time. The chain has TRBV10-3 and TRBJ2-7, with D maybe TRBD2 (6 bases). This CDR3 has 15 residues. The germline CDR1 and CDR2 sequences are ENHRY and SYGVKD. V lost 0 bases and J 6 bases, leaving 15 bases between the germline ends. CDR3 DNA sequence: TGTGCCATCAGTGAGTCGGCGGGGACGAGGGGCGAGCAGTACTTC. Translating gives CAISESAGTRGEQYF.

This clone showed up just once. V is TRBV11-2 and J is TRBJ2-3; perhaps TRBD2 as D (5 bases). This CDR3 has 16 amino acids. Germline V CDR1 and CDR2: SGHAT, FQNNGV. V lost 1 base to trimming and J lost 0 bases, with 11 bases between them. In DNA form, the CDR3 reads TGTGCCAGCAGCTTAGGCGGGTTTACTAGCACAGATACGCAGTATTTT. Its protein product is CASSLGGFTSTDTQYF.

V gene TRBV2 combines with J gene TRBJ2-5; 7 bases align to TRBD1. The CDR3 is 15 amino acids. Germline CDR1 SNHLY, CDR2 FYNNEI. V dropped 1 base and J dropped 1; count of bases not matched to a gene: 3. CDR3 sequence reads: CASSEEQGIQETQYF. CDR3 DNA sequence: TGTGCCAGCAGTGAAGAACAGGGGATCCAAGAGACCCAGTACTTC.

The sample holds a few counts of this clone. This rearrangement joins TRBV6-5 to TRBJ1-1; D might be TRBD1 (5 bases). The CDR3 length is 14 residues. Trimming took off 4 bases at V and 2 bases at J, with 11 bases between the two ends. CDR1 MNHEY and CDR2 SVGAGI come from the germline V gene. The CDR3 sequence is CASSSQGSNTEAFF. CDR3 nucleotide sequence: TGTGCCAGCAGTTCTCAGGGTAGCAACACTGAAGCTTTCTTT.

The sample holds one count of this clone. For the CDR3, the DNA is TGCGCCAGCAGCTTAGCGTTAGCGGGGCTCACAGATACGCAGTATTTT. It encodes CASSLALAGLTDTQYF. The rearrangement links TRBV5-1 to TRBJ2-3; 8 bases fit TRBD2. J was trimmed by 2 bases and V by 2 bases; bases with no gene match: 7. The CDR3 has 16 residues. Germline V gene lookup returns CDR1 SGHRS and CDR2 YFSETQ.

This clone has more than one count but fewer than ten. This chain connects TRBV2 to TRBJ1-1; possible D gene TRBD1, 6 bases. V dropped 8 bases and J dropped 6 bases, with 22 bases sitting between them. The CDR3 contains 15 residues. The germline V gene encodes CDR1 SNHLY and CDR2 FYNNEI. The CDR3 DNA reads TGTGCCAGCGTGCAGGGGACCCCCCTTGGATCTGAAGCTTTCTTT. It is translated as CASVQGTPLGSEAFF.

This clone occurred once. The V and J genes are TRBV12-5 and TRBJ2-3; D may be TRBD2 (6 bases). Trimming pared 3 bases from V and 6 bases from J, leaving 10 bases between. From germline, CDR1 is LGHNT and CDR2 FRNRAP. The CDR3 is made up of 13 amino acids. The CDR3 spells CASGFLGGDTQYF. CDR3 nucleotides: TGTGCTAGTGGTTTCCTCGGGGGTGATACGCAGTATTTT.

A few counts support this clone. The chain uses TRBV10-3 and TRBJ1-6, with TRBD1 matching 9 bases. With V trimmed by 6 bases and J by 13 bases, 16 bases remained unmatched. Germline V gene lookup returns CDR1 ENHRY and CDR2 SYGVKD. The CDR3 is 16 amino acids. CDR3 sequence: CAISPTGGVGSMPLHF. The CDR3 nucleotides read TGTGCCATCAGCCCAACAGGGGGCGTAGGGTCAATGCCCCTCCACTTT.

This sequence joins TRBV4-3 and TRBJ2-7; TRBD1 is a possible D gene (6 bases). The V gene's germline CDR1 is LGHNA and CDR2 YSLEER. Trimming removed 4 bases from V and 1 base from J, with 14 bases in between. CDR3 length: 15 residues. CDR3 DNA sequence: TGCGCCAGCAGCCGACAAATACAGGGTTCCTACGAGCAGTACTTC. It translates to CASSRQIQGSYEQYF.

The rearrangement uses TRBV9 and TRBJ1-2; D possibly corresponds to TRBD1 (5 bases). CDR3 size: 14 residues. CDR1 and CDR2 from the germline V gene are SGDLS and YYNGEE. Trimming removed 0 bases from V and 0 bases from J, with 6 bases in between. CDR3 nucleotide sequence: TGTGCCAGCAGCGTAGAGGGGACTAACTATGGCTACACCTTC. Protein sequence: CASSVEGTNYGYTF.